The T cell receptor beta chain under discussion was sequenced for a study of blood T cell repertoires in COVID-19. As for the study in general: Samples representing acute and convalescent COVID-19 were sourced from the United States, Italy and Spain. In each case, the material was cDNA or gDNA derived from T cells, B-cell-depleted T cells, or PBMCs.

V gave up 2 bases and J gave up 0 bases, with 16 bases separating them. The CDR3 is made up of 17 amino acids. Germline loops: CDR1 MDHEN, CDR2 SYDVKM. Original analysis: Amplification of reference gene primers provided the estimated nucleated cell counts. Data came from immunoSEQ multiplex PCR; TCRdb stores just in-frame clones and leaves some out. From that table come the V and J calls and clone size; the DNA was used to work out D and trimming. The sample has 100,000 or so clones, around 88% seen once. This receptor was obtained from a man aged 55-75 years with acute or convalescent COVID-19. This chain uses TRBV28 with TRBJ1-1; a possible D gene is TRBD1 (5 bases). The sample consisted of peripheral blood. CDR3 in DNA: TGTGCCAGCAGTTTACTCGGCGGGGGGGATATGAACACTGAAGCTTTCTTT. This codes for CASSLLGGGDMNTEAFF. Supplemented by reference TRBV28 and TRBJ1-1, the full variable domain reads DVKVTQSSRYLVKRTGEKVFLECVQDMDHENMFWYRQDPGLGLRLIYFSYDVKMKEKGDIPEGYSVSREKKERFSLILESASTNQTSMYLCASSLLGGGDMNTEAFFGQGTRLTVV.